This TCR beta chain came from a study of cytomegalovirus exposure and HLA in healthy donors. Broader study findings: 87-base-pair reads could not separate some V segments, including TRBV6-2 and TRBV6-3. Reportedly, fewer N-insertions than the 666-donor mean appeared in an Asian-associated ancestry cluster in a later analysis.

Germline V gene data show CDR1 as SGHDT and CDR2 as YYEEEE. After removal of 4 bases from V and 4 bases from J, the junction contained 10 bases not matched to a gene. This CDR3 comprises 15 residues. Note on this clone: The antigen is not known.

Amplification used 60 Vbeta primers and 13 Jbeta primers. The method was immunoSEQ multiplex PCR; TCRdb's version includes in-frame clones alone and lacks a portion of them. The table includes 150,000 to 200,000 clones, roughly 83% detected once. The chain is built from TRBV5-6 and TRBJ1-2, with 7 bases that match TRBD1. Sequencing used PBMCs. The receptor was derived from a woman aged 45-65 years in good health and CMV-seronegative. CDR3 nucleotide sequence: TGTGCCAGCAGCATGGGTACAGGGGTTGGCTATGGCTACACCTTC. It specifies CASSMGTGVGYGYTF.